Shown below are 26 T cell receptor beta chains from a single sample sequenced in a study of shared clonotypes between healthy human individuals. Assay: immunoSEQ multiplex PCR; the TCRdb copy retains only in-frame clones and omits some. The repertoire includes about 450,000 clones, around 79% of them detected once, and roughly 12% sits in the top ten. Source material: PBMCs. The receptors were gathered from a middle-aged woman in good health. Some clones in this sample may be carry-over from other donors' samples.

This rearrangement joins TRBV19 to TRBJ2-3, with 9 nucleotides matching TRBD2. Unmatched junction bases numbered 5, after V lost 8 bases and J lost 2 bases. This CDR3 spans 14 amino acids. The germline CDR1 and CDR2 sequences are LNHDA and SQIVND (reference sequence). CDR3: CASGLAGYTDTQYF. The CDR3 DNA follows: TGTGCCAGTGGCCTAGCGGGGTACACAGATACGCAGTATTTT.

In the case of this clone: The same CDR3 is also encoded by other DNA sequences in this sample. The chain carries TRBV7-6 and TRBJ2-2; D is undetermined. CDR1 and CDR2 from the germline V gene are SGHVS and FNYEAQ. V lost 5 bases and J lost 5, with 9 bases in between. This CDR3 comprises 13 residues. The CDR3 here is CASSPSRTGELFF. The CDR3 bases are TGTGCCAGCAGCCCCAGCCGGACCGGGGAGCTGTTTTTT.

This clone has only one observation. This rearrangement joins TRBV7-9 to TRBJ2-1; D ambiguous. CDR1 SEHNR and CDR2 FQNEAQ come from the germline V gene (reference sequence). V dropped 1 base and J dropped 4 bases, with 5 bases sitting between them. The CDR3 is made up of 13 amino acids. CDR3 residues: CASSLVQYNEQFF. The CDR3 DNA is TGTGCCAGCAGCTTAGTGCAATACAATGAGCAGTTCTTC. Full variable domain (remainder filled in from reference TRBV7-9 and TRBJ2-1): DTGVSQNPRHKITKRGQNVTFRCDPISEHNRLYWYRQTLGQGPEFLTYFQNEAQLEKSRLLSDRFSAERPKGSFSTLEIQRTEQGDSAMYLCASSLVQYNEQFFGPGTRLTVL.

This chain links TRBV4-2 with TRBJ2-5, with 8 bases aligning to TRBD2. V lost 4 bases and J lost 1; bases outside the gene matches: 5. The V gene's germline CDR1 is LGHNA and CDR2 YNFKEQ. The CDR3 extends over 15 amino acids. The CDR3 here is CASSRVGTSQETQYF. The CDR3 nucleotides read TGTGCCAGCAGCCGCGTTGGGACTAGCCAAGAGACCCAGTACTTC.

The chain uses TRBV28 and TRBJ2-5, with TRBD1 as a possible D gene (6 bases). Germline V gene lookup returns CDR1 MDHEN and CDR2 SYDVKM. Trimming took 3 bases from V and 4 from J, leaving 15 bases between them. The CDR3 loop spans 15 amino acids. CDR3 in amino acids: CASSFRVGQPETQYF. The CDR3 DNA follows: TGTGCCAGCAGTTTTCGGGTGGGACAACCAGAGACCCAGTACTTC. The full variable domain, completed using reference TRBV28 and TRBJ2-5, is DVKVTQSSRYLVKRTGEKVFLECVQDMDHENMFWYRQDPGLGLRLIYFSYDVKMKEKGDIPEGYSVSREKKERFSLILESASTNQTSMYLCASSFRVGQPETQYFGPGTRLLVL.

The rearrangement uses TRBV28 and TRBJ1-4; D possibly corresponds to TRBD1 (5 bases). Germline V lookup: CDR1 MDHEN, CDR2 SYDVKM. This CDR3 has 14 amino acids. V gave up 2 bases and J gave up 7 bases, with 11 bases separating them. In nucleotides, the CDR3 is TGTGCCAGCAGTTTAGGTAGGGGTGGTGAAAAACTGTTTTTT. This encodes CASSLGRGGEKLFF.

This rearrangement joins TRBV11-2 to TRBJ1-1; D unclear. Germline V gene sequence: CDR1 SGHAT, CDR2 FQNNGV. V lost 4 bases and J 1 base, leaving 7 bases between the germline ends. The CDR3 spans 13 residues. The CDR3 DNA reads TGTGCCAGCAGCTCCGGACGGAACACTGAAGCTTTCTTT. This encodes CASSSGRNTEAFF.

This chain links TRBV6-1 with TRBJ2-7, with a possible D match to TRBD1 (6 bases). Germline V CDR1 and CDR2: MNHNS, SASEGT. Trimming removed 3 bases from V and 6 bases from J, with 18 bases in between. The CDR3 sequence is 15 residues long. The CDR3 DNA follows: TGTGCCAGCAGTGAGGGGACATCAGGGTCAAGCGAGCAGTACTTC. Translated, it gives CASSEGTSGSSEQYF.

A note on this clone: A single base is all that separates this from a far larger clone, so a read error is likely. Distinct nucleotide sequences in the sample also encode this CDR3. This sequence joins TRBV7-9 and TRBJ1-2, with D tentatively TRBD1 (6 bases). The germline V gene encodes CDR1 SEHNR and CDR2 FQNEAQ (reference sequence). CDR3 length: 15 residues. CDR3 residues: CASSPETGFNYGYTF. The CDR3, as DNA: TGCGCCAGCAGCCCCGAAACAGGGTTCAACTATGGCTACACCTTC.

This clone was picked up many times. The same CDR3 arises from other DNA sequences in this sample as well. The V gene is TRBV30, the J gene TRBJ1-5; D is unresolved. The CDR3 totals 14 residues. Germline lookup yields CDR1 GTSNPN and CDR2 SVGIG (reference sequence). Between the trimmed V and J ends, which lost 3 bases and 4 bases, there was a span of 13 bases. CDR3 bases: TGTGCCTGGAGCGGCACGATGGCGAATCAGCCCCAGCATTTT. Its protein product is CAWSGTMANQPQHF.

The chain combines TRBV10-3 with TRBJ2-7; TRBD1 is a possible D gene (6 bases). Trimming took off 10 bases at V and 2 bases at J, with 21 bases between the two ends. CDR1 and CDR2 (germline): ENHRY, SYGVKD. This CDR3 is built from 15 residues. CDR3: CATEGRGSLPYEQYF. The CDR3, as DNA: TGTGCCACCGAGGGCAGGGGCTCTTTACCCTACGAGCAGTACTTC.

The chain couples TRBV5-1 to TRBJ1-2; D unresolved. Germline lookup yields CDR1 SGHRS and CDR2 YFSETQ. CDR3 length: 11 residues. V was trimmed by 0 bases and J by 7 bases, leaving 4 bases between them. The CDR3 loop is CASSLDSGYTF. The CDR3 nucleotides are TGCGCCAGCAGCTTGGACTCTGGCTACACCTTC.

This chain uses TRBV7-9 with TRBJ2-6; D ambiguous. In germline, CDR1 is SEHNR, CDR2 FQNEAQ (reference sequence). Trimming removed 5 bases at V and 1 base at J, with 6 bases between. The CDR3 extends over 14 amino acids. The DNA of the CDR3 is TGTGCCAGCAGCCCAACTTCTGGGGCCAACGTCCTGACTTTC. It encodes CASSPTSGANVLTF.

The chain is built from TRBV28 and TRBJ2-1, with 14 nucleotides matching TRBD2. Germline-derived CDR1 and CDR2 are MDHEN and SYDVKM. V lost 5 bases, J lost 2 bases, and 2 bases stayed unmatched. This CDR3 is 16 amino acids long. The CDR3 DNA follows: TGTGCCAGCAGTGGGACTAGCGGGAGTACCTACAATGAGCAGTTCTTC. Its protein product is CASSGTSGSTYNEQFF.

This clone appeared a single time. V usage is TRBV19 and J usage is TRBJ2-7; D is undetermined. CDR3 length: 13 amino acids. V dropped 2 bases and J dropped 3 bases, with 8 bases sitting between them. Germline CDR1 is LNHDA and CDR2 is SQIVND (reference sequence). In DNA form, the CDR3 reads TGTGCCAGTAGTATAAGGCAGAACTACGAGCAGTACTTC. This gives the protein CASSIRQNYEQYF.

J is TRBJ2-5 and V is TRBV27, with 7 bases matching TRBD1. V gave up 2 bases and J gave up 2 bases; unmatched junction bases: 23. From germline, CDR1 is MNHEY and CDR2 SMNVEV (reference sequence). The CDR3 is made up of 21 amino acids. In DNA, the CDR3 is TGTGCCAGCAGTTTAAGGGTCCGCCCCTTACAGGGGACAAAGATACAAGAGACCCAGTACTTC. Amino acid sequence: CASSLRVRPLQGTKIQETQYF.

V gene TRBV10-2 combines with J gene TRBJ2-3; tentatively, D is TRBD2 (5 bases). V was shortened by 2 bases and J by 1 base, with 7 bases between the two germline ends. This CDR3 comprises 14 residues. Per germline, CDR1 WSHSY and CDR2 SAAADI. In DNA form, the CDR3 reads TGCGCCAGCAGTGAGATGAGGGGCACAGATACGCAGTATTTT. It codes for CASSEMRGTDTQYF.

The gene calls are TRBV5-4 and TRBJ2-5, with D perhaps assigned TRBD1 or TRBD2 (6 bases each). The DNA end lines up better with TRBJ2-7; the J call may be wrong. The germline gives CDR1 SGHNT, CDR2 YYREEE (reference sequence). CDR3 length: 16 residues. CDR3 loop: CASSLPGGSSSYEQYF. The CDR3 coding sequence is TGTGCCAGCAGCTTGCCCGGGGGCAGCAGCTCCTACGAGCAGTACTTC.

The CDR3 sequence: CAISESGTVSRSYEQYF. The CDR3 coding sequence is TGTGCCATCAGTGAGTCTGGAACCGTTAGCAGATCCTACGAGCAGTACTTC. This chain uses TRBV10-3 with TRBJ2-7; D is uncertain. Between the trimmed V and J ends, which lost 0 bases and 1 base, there was a span of 16 bases. Germline CDR1 reads ENHRY; CDR2 reads SYGVKD. The length of the CDR3 is 17 residues.

The chain has TRBV5-8 and TRBJ2-7; perhaps TRBD1 as D (6 bases). The germline V gene encodes CDR1 SGHTS and CDR2 YDEGEE. The CDR3 runs 13 residues. With 4 bases removed from V and 3 bases from J, the gap between germline ends came to 11 bases. The chain's CDR3 is CASSLVGGYEQYF. The CDR3 coding sequence is TGTGCCAGCAGCCTGGTAGGGGGCTACGAGCAGTACTTC.

The chain recombines TRBV5-8 with TRBJ1-3; tentative D call: TRBD1 (5 bases). The V and J ends lost 3 bases and 4 bases respectively, with 5 bases between them. Germline V CDR1 and CDR2: SGHTS, YDEGEE. The CDR3 sequence is 12 residues long. The chain's CDR3 is CASSWTGNTIYF. The CDR3 region has the DNA TGTGCCAGCAGCTGGACAGGAAACACCATATATTTT.

The gene calls are TRBV7-2 and TRBJ2-7; TRBD2 might be the D (6 bases). This CDR3 is built from 15 residues. The V gene's germline CDR1 is SGHTA and CDR2 FQGNSA. V was shortened by 2 bases and J by 4 bases, with 15 bases between the two germline ends. DNA for the CDR3: TGTGCCAGCAGCTTAAGGGGCGGGACGGTTTACGAGCAGTACTTC. Translated, it gives CASSLRGGTVYEQYF.

This clone was picked up a small number of times. The DNA of the CDR3 is TGTGCCAGCATAAAGGGGGTGGACACTGAAGCTTTCTTT. Encoded protein: CASIKGVDTEAFF. The chain combines TRBV2 with TRBJ1-1; D might be TRBD1 (6 bases). Trimming took 7 bases from V and 3 from J, leaving 12 bases between them. This CDR3 comprises 13 residues. The germline gives CDR1 SNHLY, CDR2 FYNNEI.

In its sample, this clone was seen once. The V and J genes are TRBV7-3 and TRBJ2-1; 14 positions agree with TRBD2. Germline V CDR1 and CDR2: SGHTA, FQGTGA. This CDR3 spans 15 amino acids. V shed 3 bases and J 7 bases; nucleotides not matched to a gene: 2. The CDR3 bases are TGTGCCAGCAGCTTCGGGACTAGCGGGAGTAATGAGCAGTTCTTC. Residues: CASSFGTSGSNEQFF.

The J gene is TRBJ2-3, the V gene TRBV29-1, with D possibly matching TRBD2 (5 bases). This CDR3 spans 13 amino acids. V lost 7 bases, J lost 0 bases, and 11 bases lay in between. Germline V gives CDR1 SQVTM, CDR2 ANQGSEA. Here the CDR3 reads CSADYQSTDTQYF. DNA of the CDR3: TGCAGCGCCGACTACCAAAGCACAGATACGCAGTATTTT.

The chain has TRBV5-6 and TRBJ2-7, with 12 nucleotides matching TRBD2. The CDR3 totals 15 residues. V gave up 3 bases and J gave up 4 bases; unmatched junction bases: 5. Germline-derived CDR1 and CDR2 are SGHDT and YYEEEE. CDR3 DNA: TGTGCCAGCAGCTCAACCGGACTAGCGGGATACGAGCAGTACTTC. This codes for CASSSTGLAGYEQYF.